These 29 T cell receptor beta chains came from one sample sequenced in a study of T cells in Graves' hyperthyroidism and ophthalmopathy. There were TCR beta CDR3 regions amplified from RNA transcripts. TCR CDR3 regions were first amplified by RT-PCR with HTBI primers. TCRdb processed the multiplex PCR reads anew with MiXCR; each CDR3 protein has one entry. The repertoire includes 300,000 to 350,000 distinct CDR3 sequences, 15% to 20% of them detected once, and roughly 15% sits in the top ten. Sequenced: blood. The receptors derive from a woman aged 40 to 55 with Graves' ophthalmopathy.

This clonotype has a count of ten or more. The CDR3 DNA reads TGCAGTGCTGGATTCCCAGTAGGGCGGAGGACTGAAGCTTTCTTT. Translation gives CSAGFPVGRRTEAFF. The chain combines TRBV20-1 with TRBJ1-1; D is ambiguous. This CDR3 has 15 amino acids. The germline V gene has CDR1 DFQATT and CDR2 SNEGSKA (reference sequence). The ends were cut back, 5 bases at V and 5 bases at J, with 21 bases in the middle.

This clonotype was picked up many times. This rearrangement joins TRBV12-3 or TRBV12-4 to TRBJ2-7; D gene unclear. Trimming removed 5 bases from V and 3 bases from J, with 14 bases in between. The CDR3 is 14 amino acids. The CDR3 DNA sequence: TGTGCCAGCAGTCTCCGACGCGACAACTACGAGCAGTACTTC. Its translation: CASSLRRDNYEQYF.

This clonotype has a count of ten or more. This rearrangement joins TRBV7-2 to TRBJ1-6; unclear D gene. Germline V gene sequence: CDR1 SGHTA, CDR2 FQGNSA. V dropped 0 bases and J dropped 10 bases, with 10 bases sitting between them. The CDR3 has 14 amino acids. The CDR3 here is CASSLASERSPLHF. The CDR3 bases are TGTGCCAGCAGCTTAGCTAGTGAGAGGTCACCCCTCCACTTT.

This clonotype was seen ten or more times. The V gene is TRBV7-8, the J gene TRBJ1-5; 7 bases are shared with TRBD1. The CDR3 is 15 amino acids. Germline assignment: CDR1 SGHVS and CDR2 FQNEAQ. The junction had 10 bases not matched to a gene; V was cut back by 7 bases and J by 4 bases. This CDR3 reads CASTTSGGKNQPQHF. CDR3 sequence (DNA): TGTGCCAGCACAACATCAGGGGGAAAGAATCAGCCCCAGCATTTT.

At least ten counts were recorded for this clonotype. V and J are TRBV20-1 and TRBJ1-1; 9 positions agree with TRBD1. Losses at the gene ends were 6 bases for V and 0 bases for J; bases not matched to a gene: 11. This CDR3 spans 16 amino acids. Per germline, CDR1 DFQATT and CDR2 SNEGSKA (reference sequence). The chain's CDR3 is CSASTGGADVNTEAFF. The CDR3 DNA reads TGCAGTGCCTCCACAGGGGGCGCAGACGTGAACACTGAAGCTTTCTTT.

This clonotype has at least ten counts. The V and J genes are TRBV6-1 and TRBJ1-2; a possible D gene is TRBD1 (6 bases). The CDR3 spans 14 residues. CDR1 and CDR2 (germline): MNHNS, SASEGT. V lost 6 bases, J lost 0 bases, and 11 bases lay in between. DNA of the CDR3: TGTGCCAGCAGGGAACAGGGTTCTAACTATGGCTACACCTTC. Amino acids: CASREQGSNYGYTF.

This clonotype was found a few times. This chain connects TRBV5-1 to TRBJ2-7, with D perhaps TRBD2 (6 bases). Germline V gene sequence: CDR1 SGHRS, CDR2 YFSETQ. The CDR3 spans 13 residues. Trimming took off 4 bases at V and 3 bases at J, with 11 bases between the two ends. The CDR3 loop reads CASSAGLGYEQYF. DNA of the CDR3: TGCGCCAGCAGCGCGGGACTTGGCTACGAGCAGTACTTC. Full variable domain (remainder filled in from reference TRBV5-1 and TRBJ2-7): KAGVTQTPRYLIKTRGQQVTLSCSPISGHRSVSWYQQTPGQGLQFLFEYFSETQRNKGNFPGRFSGRQFSNSRSEMNVSTLELGDSALYLCASSAGLGYEQYFGPGTRLTVT.

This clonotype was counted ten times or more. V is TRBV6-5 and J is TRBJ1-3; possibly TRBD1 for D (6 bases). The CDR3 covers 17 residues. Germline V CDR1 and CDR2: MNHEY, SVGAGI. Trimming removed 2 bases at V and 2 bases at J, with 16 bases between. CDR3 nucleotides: TGTGCCAGCAGTTACGCCCACCGCACAGGGACTGGAAACACCATATATTTT. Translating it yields CASSYAHRTGTGNTIYF.

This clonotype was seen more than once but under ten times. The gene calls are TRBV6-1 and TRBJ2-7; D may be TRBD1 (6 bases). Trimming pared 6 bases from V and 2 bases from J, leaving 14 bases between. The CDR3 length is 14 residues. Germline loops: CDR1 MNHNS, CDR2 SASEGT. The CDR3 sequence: CASRTGTLAYEQYF. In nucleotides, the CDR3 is TGTGCCAGCAGAACCGGGACATTGGCCTACGAGCAGTACTTC.

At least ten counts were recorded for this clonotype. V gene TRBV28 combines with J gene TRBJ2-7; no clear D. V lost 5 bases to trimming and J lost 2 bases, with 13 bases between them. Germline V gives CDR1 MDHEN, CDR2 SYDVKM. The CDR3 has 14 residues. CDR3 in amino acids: CASSTEFGPYEQYF. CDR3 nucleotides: TGTGCCAGCAGTACTGAATTCGGGCCCTACGAGCAGTACTTC.

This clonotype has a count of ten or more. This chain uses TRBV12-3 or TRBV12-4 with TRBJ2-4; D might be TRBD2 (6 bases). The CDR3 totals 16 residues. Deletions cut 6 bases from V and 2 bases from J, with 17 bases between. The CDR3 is CASSSRGFGSKNIQYF. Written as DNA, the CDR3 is TGTGCCAGCAGCAGTCGGGGGTTCGGGTCCAAAAACATTCAGTACTTC.

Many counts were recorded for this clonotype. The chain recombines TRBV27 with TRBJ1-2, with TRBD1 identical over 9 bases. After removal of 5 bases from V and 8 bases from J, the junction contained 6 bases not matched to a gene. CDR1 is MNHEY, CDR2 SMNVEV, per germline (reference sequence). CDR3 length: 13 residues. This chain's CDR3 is CASSPDRGLGYTF. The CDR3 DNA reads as TGTGCCAGCAGTCCGGACAGGGGTTTAGGCTACACCTTC.

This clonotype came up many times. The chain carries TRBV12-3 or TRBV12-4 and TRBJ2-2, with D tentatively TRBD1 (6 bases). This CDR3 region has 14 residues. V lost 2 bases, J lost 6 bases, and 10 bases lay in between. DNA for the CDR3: TGTGCCAGCAGTTTAAGGGGGTTGTCCGGGGAGCTGTTTTTT. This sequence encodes CASSLRGLSGELFF.

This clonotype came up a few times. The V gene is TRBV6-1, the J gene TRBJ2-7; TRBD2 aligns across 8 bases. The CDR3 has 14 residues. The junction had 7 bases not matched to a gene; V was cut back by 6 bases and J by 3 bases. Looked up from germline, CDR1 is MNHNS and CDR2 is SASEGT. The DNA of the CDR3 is TGTGCCAGCAGGGGAGCGGGAGACCTCTACGAGCAGTACTTC. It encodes CASRGAGDLYEQYF.

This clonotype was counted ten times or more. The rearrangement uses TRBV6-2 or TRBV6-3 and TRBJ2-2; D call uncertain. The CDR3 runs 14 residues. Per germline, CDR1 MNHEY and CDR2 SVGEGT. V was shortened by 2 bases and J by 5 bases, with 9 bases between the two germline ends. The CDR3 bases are TGTGCCAGCAGTTACGGGGTACTTACCGGGGAGCTGTTTTTT. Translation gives CASSYGVLTGELFF.

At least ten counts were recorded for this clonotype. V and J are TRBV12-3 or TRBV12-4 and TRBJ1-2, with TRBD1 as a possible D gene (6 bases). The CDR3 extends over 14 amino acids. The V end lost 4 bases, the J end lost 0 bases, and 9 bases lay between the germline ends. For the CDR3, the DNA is TGTGCCAGCAGTTCGGACAGCTCTAACTATGGCTACACCTTC. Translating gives CASSSDSSNYGYTF.

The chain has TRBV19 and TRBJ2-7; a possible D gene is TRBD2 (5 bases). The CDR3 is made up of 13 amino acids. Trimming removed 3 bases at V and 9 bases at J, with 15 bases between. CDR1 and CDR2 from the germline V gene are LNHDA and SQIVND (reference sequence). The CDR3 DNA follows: TGTGCCAGTAGTATTGGGCTAGCTGGCGGGCAGTACTTC. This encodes CASSIGLAGGQYF.

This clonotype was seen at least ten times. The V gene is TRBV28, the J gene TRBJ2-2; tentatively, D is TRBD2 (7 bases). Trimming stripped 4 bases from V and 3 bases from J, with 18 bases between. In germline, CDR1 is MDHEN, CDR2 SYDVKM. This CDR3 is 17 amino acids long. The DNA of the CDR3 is TGTGCCAGCAGTTACAGGGAGGGCCTGCTGGACACCGGGGAGCTGTTTTTT. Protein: CASSYREGLLDTGELFF.

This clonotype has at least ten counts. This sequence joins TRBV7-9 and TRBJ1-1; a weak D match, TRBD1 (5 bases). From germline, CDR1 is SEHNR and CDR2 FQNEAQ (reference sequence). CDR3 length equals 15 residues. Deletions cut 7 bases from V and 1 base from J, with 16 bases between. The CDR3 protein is CASTPLGTANTEAFF. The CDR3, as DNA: TGTGCCAGCACCCCTTTGGGGACGGCGAACACTGAAGCTTTCTTT.

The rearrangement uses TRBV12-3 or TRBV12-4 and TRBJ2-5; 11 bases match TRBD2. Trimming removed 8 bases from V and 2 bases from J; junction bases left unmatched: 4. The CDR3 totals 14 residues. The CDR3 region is CASGTSGRQETQYF. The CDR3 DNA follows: TGTGCCAGCGGAACTAGCGGGAGACAAGAGACCCAGTACTTC.

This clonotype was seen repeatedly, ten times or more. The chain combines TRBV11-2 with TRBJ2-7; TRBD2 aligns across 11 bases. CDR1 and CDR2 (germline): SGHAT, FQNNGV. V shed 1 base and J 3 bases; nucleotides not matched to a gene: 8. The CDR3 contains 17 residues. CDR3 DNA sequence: TGTGCCAGCAGCTTAGGTACTAGCGGGAGTCAAGGCTACGAGCAGTACTTC. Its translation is CASSLGTSGSQGYEQYF.

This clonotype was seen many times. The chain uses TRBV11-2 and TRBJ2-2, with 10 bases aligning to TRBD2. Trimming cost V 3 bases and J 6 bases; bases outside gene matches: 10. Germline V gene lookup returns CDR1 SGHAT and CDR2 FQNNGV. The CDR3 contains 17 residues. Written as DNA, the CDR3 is TGTGCCAGCAGCTTGCCCCCTAGCGGGAGAATGGCCGGGGAGCTGTTTTTT. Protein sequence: CASSLPPSGRMAGELFF. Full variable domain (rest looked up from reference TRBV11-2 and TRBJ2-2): EAGVAQSPRYKIIEKRQSVAFWCNPISGHATLYWYQQILGQGPKLLIQFQNNGVVDDSQLPKDRFSAERLKGVDSTLKIQPAKLEDSAVYLCASSLPPSGRMAGELFFGEGSRLTVL.

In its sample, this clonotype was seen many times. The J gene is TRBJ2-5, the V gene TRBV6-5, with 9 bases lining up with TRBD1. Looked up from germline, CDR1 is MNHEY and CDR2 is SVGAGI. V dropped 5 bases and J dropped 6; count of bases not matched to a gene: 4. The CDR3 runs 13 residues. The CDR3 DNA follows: TGTGCCAGCAGTCCCGACAGGGGGAAGACCCAGTACTTC. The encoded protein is CASSPDRGKTQYF.

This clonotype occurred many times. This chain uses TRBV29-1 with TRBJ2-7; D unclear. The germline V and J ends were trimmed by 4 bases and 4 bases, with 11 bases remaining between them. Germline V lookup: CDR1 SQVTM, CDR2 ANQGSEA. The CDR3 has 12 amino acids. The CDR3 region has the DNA TGCAGCGTTGCAGTGATGGAGTACGAGCAGTACTTC. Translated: CSVAVMEYEQYF.

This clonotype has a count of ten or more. The DNA for the CDR3 is TGTGCCAGCAGTTCCGGACTGGGTACTGAAGCTTTCTTT. Amino acids: CASSSGLGTEAFF. This rearrangement joins TRBV14 to TRBJ1-1; D is undetermined. V was pared by 6 bases and J by 5 bases, with 13 bases between. This CDR3 spans 13 amino acids. Germline values: CDR1 SGHDN, CDR2 FVKESK.

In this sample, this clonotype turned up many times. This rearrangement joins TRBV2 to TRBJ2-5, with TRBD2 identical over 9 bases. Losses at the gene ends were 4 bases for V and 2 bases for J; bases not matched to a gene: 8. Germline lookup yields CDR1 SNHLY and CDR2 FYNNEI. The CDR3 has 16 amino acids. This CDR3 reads CASSVGTREGQETQYF. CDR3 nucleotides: TGTGCCAGCAGTGTTGGTACGCGGGAGGGGCAAGAGACCCAGTACTTC. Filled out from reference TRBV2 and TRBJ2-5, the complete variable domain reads EPEVTQTPSHQVTQMGQEVILRCVPISNHLYFYWYRQILGQKVEFLVSFYNNEISEKSEIFDDQFSVERPDGSNFTLKIRSTKLEDSAMYFCASSVGTREGQETQYFGPGTRLLVL.

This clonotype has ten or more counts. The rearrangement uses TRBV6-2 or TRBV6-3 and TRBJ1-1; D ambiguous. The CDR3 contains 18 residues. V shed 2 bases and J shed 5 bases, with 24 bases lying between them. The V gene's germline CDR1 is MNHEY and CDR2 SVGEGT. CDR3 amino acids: CASSYKIGGRMIGTEAFF. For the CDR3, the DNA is TGTGCCAGCAGTTACAAGATCGGCGGCAGGATGATTGGGACTGAAGCTTTCTTT.

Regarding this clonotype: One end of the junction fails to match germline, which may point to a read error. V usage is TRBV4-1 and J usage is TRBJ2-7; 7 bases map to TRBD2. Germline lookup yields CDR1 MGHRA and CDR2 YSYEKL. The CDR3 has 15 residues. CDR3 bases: TGCGTCAGCAGCCAAGGACTAGGTAATACCTACGAGCAGTACTTC. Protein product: CVSSQGLGNTYEQYF.

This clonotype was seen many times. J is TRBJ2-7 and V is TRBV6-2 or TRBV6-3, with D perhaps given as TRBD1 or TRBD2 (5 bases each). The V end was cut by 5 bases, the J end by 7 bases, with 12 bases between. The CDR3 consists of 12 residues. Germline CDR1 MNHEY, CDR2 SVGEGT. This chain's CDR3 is CASSPTAVEQYF. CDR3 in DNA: TGTGCCAGCAGTCCGACAGCGGTAGAGCAGTACTTC.